Below are 2 T cell receptor beta chains sequenced from a single sample in a study of CD8+ T cells in alopecia areata. Treatment denoted: oral pan-JAK inhibitor, 5-10 mg twice daily. The authors extracted RNA and reverse transcribed it into cDNA as the sequencing template. TCRdb's copy holds only in-frame clones and misses some; the assay was immunoSEQ multiplex PCR. The table shows approximately 190,000 clones, with 58% occurring only once. The source was CD4+ T cells sorted from blood, collected at week 24, from a patient treated with tofacitinib. The receptors shown here come from a human donor with alopecia areata.

The chain uses TRBV4-1 and TRBJ2-6; maybe TRBD1 (5 bases). V was clipped by 0 bases and J by 0 bases, with 12 bases between them. This CDR3 has 18 residues. Germline lookup yields CDR1 MGHRA and CDR2 YSYEKL. Written as DNA, the CDR3 is TGCGCCAGCAGCCAAGATGGGGCGCAATCCTCTGGGGCCAACGTCCTGACTTTC. Protein product: CASSQDGAQSSGANVLTF.

This clone was counted ten times or more. V gene TRBV15 combines with J gene TRBJ2-6; 8 nucleotides match TRBD2. The CDR3 is 18 amino acids. Germline loops: CDR1 LNHNV, CDR2 YYDKDF (reference sequence). The V segment lost 0 bases and the J segment 2 bases; nucleotides outside the gene matches: 6. This CDR3 reads CATSRDPAGVTGANVLTF. CDR3 coding DNA: TGTGCCACCAGCAGAGATCCAGCGGGAGTGACTGGGGCCAACGTCCTGACTTTC.